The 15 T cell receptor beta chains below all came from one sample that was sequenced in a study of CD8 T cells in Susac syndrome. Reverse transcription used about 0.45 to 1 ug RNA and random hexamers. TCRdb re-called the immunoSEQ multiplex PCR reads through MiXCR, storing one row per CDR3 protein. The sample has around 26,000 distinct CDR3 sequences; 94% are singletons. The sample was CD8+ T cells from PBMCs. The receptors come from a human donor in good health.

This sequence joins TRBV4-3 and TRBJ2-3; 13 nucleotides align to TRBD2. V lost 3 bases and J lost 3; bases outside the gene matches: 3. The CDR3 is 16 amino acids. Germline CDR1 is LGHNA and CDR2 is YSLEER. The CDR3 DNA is TGCGCCAGCAGCCAGGGGACTAGCGGGATGACAGATACGCAGTATTTT. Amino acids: CASSQGTSGMTDTQYF.

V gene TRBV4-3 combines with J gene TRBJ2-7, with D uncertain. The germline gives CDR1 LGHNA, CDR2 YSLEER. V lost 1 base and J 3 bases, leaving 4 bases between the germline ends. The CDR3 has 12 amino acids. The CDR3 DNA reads TGCGCCAGCAGCCAAGGCAACTACGAGCAGTACTTC. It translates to CASSQGNYEQYF.

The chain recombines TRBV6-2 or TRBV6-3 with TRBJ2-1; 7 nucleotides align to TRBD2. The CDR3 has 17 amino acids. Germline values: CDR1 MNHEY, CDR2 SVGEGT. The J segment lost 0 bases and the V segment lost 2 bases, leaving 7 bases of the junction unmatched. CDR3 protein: CASSYAFAGASYNEQFF. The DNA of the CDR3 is TGTGCCAGCAGTTACGCGTTTGCGGGAGCCTCCTACAATGAGCAGTTCTTC.

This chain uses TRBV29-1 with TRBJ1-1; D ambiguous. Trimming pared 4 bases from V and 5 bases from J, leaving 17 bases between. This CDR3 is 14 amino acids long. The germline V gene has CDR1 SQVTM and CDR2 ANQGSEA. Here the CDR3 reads CSVVQSDIGTEAFF. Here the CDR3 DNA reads TGCAGCGTTGTTCAATCCGATATAGGGACTGAAGCTTTCTTT.

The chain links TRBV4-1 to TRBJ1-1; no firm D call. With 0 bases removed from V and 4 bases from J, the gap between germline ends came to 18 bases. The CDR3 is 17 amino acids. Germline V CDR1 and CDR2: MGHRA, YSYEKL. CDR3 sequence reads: CASSQEGLGSLSTEAFF. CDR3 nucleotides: TGCGCCAGCAGCCAAGAGGGTCTCGGTTCGTTGAGCACTGAAGCTTTCTTT.

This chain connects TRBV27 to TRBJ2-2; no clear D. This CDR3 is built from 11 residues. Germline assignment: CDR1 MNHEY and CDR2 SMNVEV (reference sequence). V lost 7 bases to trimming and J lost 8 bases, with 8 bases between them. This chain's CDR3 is CASTQGGELFF. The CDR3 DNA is TGTGCCAGCACCCAAGGAGGGGAGCTGTTTTTT.

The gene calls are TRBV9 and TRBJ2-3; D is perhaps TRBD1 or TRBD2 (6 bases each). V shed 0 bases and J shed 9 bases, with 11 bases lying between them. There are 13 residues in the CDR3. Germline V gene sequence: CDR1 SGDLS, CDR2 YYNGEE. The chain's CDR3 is CASSVAGGHTQYF. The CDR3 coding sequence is TGTGCCAGCAGCGTAGCTGGGGGGCACACGCAGTATTTT.

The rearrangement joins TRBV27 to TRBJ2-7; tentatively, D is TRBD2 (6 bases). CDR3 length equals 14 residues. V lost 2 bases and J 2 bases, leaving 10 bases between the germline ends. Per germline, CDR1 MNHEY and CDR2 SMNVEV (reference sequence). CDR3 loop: CASSLAGLTYEQYF. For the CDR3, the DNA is TGTGCCAGCAGTTTAGCGGGGTTAACCTACGAGCAGTACTTC.

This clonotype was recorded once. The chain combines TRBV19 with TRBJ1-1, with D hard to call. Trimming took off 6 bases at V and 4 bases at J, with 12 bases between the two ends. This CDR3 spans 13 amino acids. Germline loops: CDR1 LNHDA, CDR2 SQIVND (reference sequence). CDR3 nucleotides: TGTGCCAGTAGCGTAGGATTGAGCACTGAAGCTTTCTTT. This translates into CASSVGLSTEAFF.

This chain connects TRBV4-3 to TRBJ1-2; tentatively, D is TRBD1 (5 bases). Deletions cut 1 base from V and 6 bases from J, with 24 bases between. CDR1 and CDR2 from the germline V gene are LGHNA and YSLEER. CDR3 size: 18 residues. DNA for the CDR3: TGCGCCAGCAGCCAAGGCTTGTATTCCGGGGGAAGGGTTCATGGCTACACCTTC. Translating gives CASSQGLYSGGRVHGYTF.

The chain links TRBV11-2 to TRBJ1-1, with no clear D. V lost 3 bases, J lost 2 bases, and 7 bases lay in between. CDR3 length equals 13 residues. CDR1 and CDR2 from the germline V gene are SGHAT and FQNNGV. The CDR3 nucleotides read TGTGCCAGCAGCTTGGAGGTCAACACTGAAGCTTTCTTT. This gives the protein CASSLEVNTEAFF.

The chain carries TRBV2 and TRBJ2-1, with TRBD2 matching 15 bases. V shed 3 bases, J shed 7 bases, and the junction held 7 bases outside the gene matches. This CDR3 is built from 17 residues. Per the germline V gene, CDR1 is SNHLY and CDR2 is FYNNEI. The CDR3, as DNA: TGTGCCAGCAGTGACAGGGAAGGACTAGCGGGGGGGAATGAGCAGTTCTTC. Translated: CASSDREGLAGGNEQFF. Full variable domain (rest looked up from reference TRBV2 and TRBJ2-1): EPEVTQTPSHQVTQMGQEVILRCVPISNHLYFYWYRQILGQKVEFLVSFYNNEISEKSEIFDDQFSVERPDGSNFTLKIRSTKLEDSAMYFCASSDREGLAGGNEQFFGPGTRLTVL.

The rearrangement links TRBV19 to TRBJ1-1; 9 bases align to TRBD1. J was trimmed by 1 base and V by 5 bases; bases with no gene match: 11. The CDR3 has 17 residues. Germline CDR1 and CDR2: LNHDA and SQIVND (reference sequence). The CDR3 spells CASSETGLGQGNTEAFF. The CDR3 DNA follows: TGTGCCAGTAGTGAAACGGGCCTGGGACAGGGGAACACTGAAGCTTTCTTT.

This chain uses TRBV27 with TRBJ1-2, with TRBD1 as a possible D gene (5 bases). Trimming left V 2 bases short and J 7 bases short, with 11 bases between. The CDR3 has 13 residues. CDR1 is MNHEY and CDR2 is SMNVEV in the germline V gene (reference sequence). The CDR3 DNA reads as TGTGCCAGCAGTTTAAAATGGGGGGGTGGCTACACCTTC. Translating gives CASSLKWGGGYTF.

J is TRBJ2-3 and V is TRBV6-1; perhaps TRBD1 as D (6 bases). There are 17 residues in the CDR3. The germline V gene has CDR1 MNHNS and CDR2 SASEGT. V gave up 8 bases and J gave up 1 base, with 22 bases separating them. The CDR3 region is CASSPTVGASRTDTQYF. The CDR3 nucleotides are TGTGCCAGCTCCCCCACAGTGGGGGCCTCTCGCACAGATACGCAGTATTTT.